Shown below are 24 T cell receptor beta chains from a single sample sequenced in a study of blood T cell repertoires in COVID-19 (TCRdb year 2020). Receptor amplification or capture employed the immunoSEQ multiplex PCR assay. Drawn from immuneACCESS, this table holds only the in-frame rearrangements with V and J called that TCRdb kept. Clones are partly lost; checked studies trace under half to an unresolved V gene and leave the rest unexplained. The sample yields 360,000 or so clones; more than 70% were counted once. The ten top clones hold just over 1% of the sample. Sequencing was carried out using PBMCs or T cells enriched from blood (not recorded which). The receptors were gathered from a woman younger than 45 who had been exposed to COVID-19.

V gene TRBV29-1 combines with J gene TRBJ1-1; 7 bases are shared with TRBD1. Per the germline V gene, CDR1 is SQVTM and CDR2 is ANQGSEA. V shed 2 bases and J 1 base; nucleotides not matched to a gene: 4. The CDR3 loop spans 14 amino acids. The CDR3 DNA reads as TGCAGCGTTGAACGACAGGGACAGAACACTGAAGCTTTCTTT. Its translation: CSVERQGQNTEAFF.

The chain uses TRBV9 and TRBJ2-1; 9 nucleotides line up with TRBD1. The CDR3 loop spans 17 amino acids. The germline CDR1 and CDR2 sequences are SGDLS and YYNGEE. Losses at the gene ends were 0 bases for V and 8 bases for J; bases not matched to a gene: 12. Written as DNA, the CDR3 is TGTGCCAGCAGCGTAGCTCTCCGGGACAGGGTGTGGGATGAGCAGTTCTTC. This encodes CASSVALRDRVWDEQFF.

The V call is TRBV7-2, the J call TRBJ2-7; 7 bases fit TRBD1. The V and J ends lost 1 base and 5 bases, in that order; junction bases with no gene match: 5. This CDR3 region has 14 residues. Germline CDR1 reads SGHTA; CDR2 reads FQGNSA. The CDR3 reads CASSLGATGNEQYF. Written as DNA, the CDR3 is TGTGCCAGCAGCTTAGGTGCGACAGGGAACGAGCAGTACTTC.

V usage is TRBV5-1 and J usage is TRBJ1-5; TRBD1 is a possible D gene (6 bases). The length of the CDR3 is 15 residues. Deletions cut 6 bases from V and 0 bases from J, with 13 bases between. Per germline, CDR1 SGHRS and CDR2 YFSETQ. CDR3 DNA: TGCGCCAGCAAGGACAGCTGGAATAGCAATCAGCCCCAGCATTTT. This codes for CASKDSWNSNQPQHF.

The chain links TRBV6-5 to TRBJ2-2; weak D call: TRBD1 (5 bases). CDR3 size: 14 residues. Germline CDR1 MNHEY, CDR2 SVGAGI. With 4 bases removed from V and 1 base from J, the gap between germline ends came to 7 bases. The CDR3 DNA follows: TGTGCCAGCAGTTCAACAGGGAACACCGGGGAGCTGTTTTTT. It codes for CASSSTGNTGELFF.

The chain links TRBV27 to TRBJ1-2; perhaps TRBD1 as D (5 bases). Germline lookup yields CDR1 MNHEY and CDR2 SMNVEV (reference sequence). The CDR3 length is 15 residues. Trimming shortened V by 5 bases and J by 0 bases, and 13 bases separated the two germline ends. The CDR3 reads CASSPRGGANYGYTF. The CDR3, as DNA: TGTGCCAGCAGTCCCCGGGGGGGAGCTAACTATGGCTACACCTTC.

This clone appeared a few times. This rearrangement joins TRBV7-3 to TRBJ1-6; perhaps TRBD1 as D (5 bases). CDR1 is SGHTA, CDR2 FQGTGA, per germline. V was pared by 5 bases and J by 13 bases, with 12 bases between. The CDR3 length is 12 residues. The CDR3 reads CASSHPPGPLHF. The CDR3 DNA is TGTGCCAGCAGCCATCCCCCAGGGCCCCTCCACTTT.

This clone was observed once. The chain recombines TRBV5-4 with TRBJ1-5; maybe TRBD1 (5 bases). There are 13 residues in the CDR3. The germline gives CDR1 SGHNT, CDR2 YYREEE (reference sequence). V gave up 4 bases and J gave up 5 bases, with 10 bases separating them. CDR3 coding DNA: TGTGCCAGCAGCCAGGGCGAGGATCAGCCCCAGCATTTT. Translated: CASSQGEDQPQHF.

V gene TRBV7-9 combines with J gene TRBJ2-3; 10 nucleotides agree with TRBD1. Looked up from germline, CDR1 is SEHNR and CDR2 is FQNEAQ (reference sequence). J gave up 2 bases and V 1 base, and 3 bases lay outside the gene matches. This CDR3 comprises 16 residues. CDR3 in DNA: TGTGCCAGCAGCTTAGGGGACAGGGGCTTCACAGATACGCAGTATTTT. The encoded protein is CASSLGDRGFTDTQYF.

J is TRBJ1-2 and V is TRBV15; tentative D call: TRBD1 (6 bases). V was shortened by 1 base and J by 5 bases, with 23 bases between the two germline ends. The CDR3 runs 18 residues. Per the germline V gene, CDR1 is LNHNV and CDR2 is YYDKDF (reference sequence). The CDR3 region has the DNA TGTGCCACCAGCAGAGGCGGATACGTAGGAGTGCAGGGGTATGGCTACACCTTC. Encoded protein: CATSRGGYVGVQGYGYTF.

The CDR3 DNA reads TGTGCCACCAGCAGAGATGTGGACAGTCTGTTTTTT. Translated: CATSRDVDSLFF. This chain joins TRBV15 and TRBJ1-4, with a tentative D call TRBD1 (6 bases). Trimming removed 0 bases at V and 14 bases at J, with 10 bases between. Per the germline V gene, CDR1 is LNHNV and CDR2 is YYDKDF (reference sequence). The CDR3 has 12 residues.

This chain links TRBV18 with TRBJ2-5; 8 bases match TRBD1. The CDR3 is made up of 14 amino acids. Germline V gene lookup returns CDR1 KGHSH and CDR2 LQKENI. Trimming cost V 3 bases and J 1 base; bases outside gene matches: 1. CDR3 region: CASSPGQGQETQYF. The DNA for the CDR3 is TGTGCCAGCTCACCCGGACAGGGCCAAGAGACCCAGTACTTC.

The rearrangement joins TRBV7-9 to TRBJ2-1, with 12 bases lining up with TRBD2. Germline values: CDR1 SEHNR, CDR2 FQNEAQ (reference sequence). This CDR3 is built from 14 residues. V was clipped by 0 bases and J by 10 bases; unmatched bases: 1. The CDR3 DNA sequence: TGTGCCAGCAGCTTAGCACTAGCGGGAGGCGAGCAGTTCTTC. Amino acids: CASSLALAGGEQFF.

V usage is TRBV28 and J usage is TRBJ1-1; D gene ambiguous. Per germline, CDR1 MDHEN and CDR2 SYDVKM. The V gene lost 3 bases and the J gene lost 2 bases, with 10 bases spanning the gap. This CDR3 region has 14 residues. The CDR3 protein is CASSFKQPNTEAFF. The CDR3 nucleotides read TGTGCCAGCAGTTTCAAACAGCCTAACACTGAAGCTTTCTTT. The complete variable domain, with remaining parts taken from reference TRBV28 and TRBJ1-1, reads DVKVTQSSRYLVKRTGEKVFLECVQDMDHENMFWYRQDPGLGLRLIYFSYDVKMKEKGDIPEGYSVSREKKERFSLILESASTNQTSMYLCASSFKQPNTEAFFGQGTRLTVV.

CDR3 sequence (DNA): TGTGCCAGCAGTTCCGGGGGACGCGAGCAGTACTTC. Amino acid sequence: CASSSGGREQYF. The rearrangement links TRBV28 to TRBJ2-7, with D perhaps TRBD2 (6 bases). This CDR3 contains 12 residues. The V gene's germline CDR1 is MDHEN and CDR2 SYDVKM. V was trimmed by 4 bases and J by 6 bases, leaving 10 bases between them.

This rearrangement joins TRBV5-6 to TRBJ2-2; no definite D call. The CDR3 covers 14 residues. With 3 bases removed from V and 0 bases from J, the gap between germline ends came to 6 bases. Germline CDR1 reads SGHDT; CDR2 reads YYEEEE. The CDR3 spells CASSSQTNTGELFF. The CDR3 region has the DNA TGTGCCAGCAGCTCACAGACGAACACCGGGGAGCTGTTTTTT.

The chain employs TRBV6-1 and TRBJ2-1; 9 bases line up with TRBD2. The CDR3 covers 16 residues. Losses at the gene ends were 2 bases for V and 7 bases for J; bases not matched to a gene: 9. Germline V gene lookup returns CDR1 MNHNS and CDR2 SASEGT. CDR3 in DNA: TGTGCCAGCAGTGAACTGACTAGCGGAATTCGGAATGAGCAGTTCTTC. Translating gives CASSELTSGIRNEQFF.

This chain connects TRBV18 to TRBJ1-5; unclear D gene. This CDR3 contains 16 residues. V lost 4 bases and J 2 bases, leaving 15 bases between the germline ends. CDR1 is KGHSH, CDR2 LQKENI, per germline. The CDR3 protein is CASSQDGAAGNQPQHF. The DNA of the CDR3 is TGTGCCAGCTCACAAGATGGCGCGGCTGGCAATCAGCCCCAGCATTTT.

This chain joins TRBV18 and TRBJ2-1; TRBD2 might be the D (7 bases). CDR1 KGHSH and CDR2 LQKENI come from the germline V gene. The CDR3 extends over 14 amino acids. Trimming shortened V by 5 bases and J by 6 bases, and 14 bases separated the two germline ends. In nucleotides, the CDR3 is TGTGCCAGCTCATCGGGGGGCGGAGGCAATGAGCAGTTCTTC. Translated: CASSSGGGGNEQFF.

The rearrangement links TRBV10-1 to TRBJ2-3; possibly TRBD2 for D (6 bases). The V end was cut by 7 bases, the J end by 3 bases, with 11 bases between. The CDR3 extends over 13 amino acids. Germline V gene data show CDR1 as WNHNN and CDR2 as SYGVQD (reference sequence). The CDR3 sequence: CASTSGVTDTQYF. The CDR3 bases are TGCGCCAGCACCTCGGGAGTAACAGATACGCAGTATTTT.

This sequence joins TRBV28 and TRBJ2-6; weak D call: TRBD2 (5 bases). Per germline, CDR1 MDHEN and CDR2 SYDVKM. The V end lost 5 bases, the J end lost 1 base, and 12 bases lay between the germline ends. CDR3 length equals 16 residues. Here the CDR3 DNA reads TGTGCCAGCAGTCCCCACGGGGTGTCTGGGGCCAACGTCCTGACTTTC. Protein product: CASSPHGVSGANVLTF.

The chain couples TRBV19 to TRBJ2-2, with TRBD2 identical over 13 bases. V gave up 5 bases and J gave up 7 bases; unmatched junction bases: 7. The germline V gene encodes CDR1 LNHDA and CDR2 SQIVND (reference sequence). The CDR3 covers 16 residues. The CDR3 reads CASSVGLAGSVGELFF. CDR3 bases: TGTGCCAGTAGTGTGGGACTAGCGGGGAGTGTCGGGGAGCTGTTTTTT. The variable domain in full, completed from reference TRBV19 and TRBJ2-2, reads DGGITQSPKYLFRKEGQNVTLSCEQNLNHDAMYWYRQDPGQGLRLIYYSQIVNDFQKGDIAEGYSVSREKKESFPLTVTSAQKNPTAFYLCASSVGLAGSVGELFFGEGSRLTVL.

This clone was picked up one time. The chain uses TRBV7-9 and TRBJ1-1, with 12 bases lining up with TRBD1. CDR1 and CDR2 (germline): SEHNR, FQNEAQ (reference sequence). The J segment lost 6 bases and the V segment lost 5 bases, leaving 7 bases of the junction unmatched. This CDR3 contains 15 residues. CDR3: CASSRGTGGLAEAFF. The DNA of the CDR3 is TGTGCCAGCAGCAGAGGGACAGGGGGCCTGGCTGAAGCTTTCTTT.

The V gene is TRBV27, the J gene TRBJ1-5; D may be TRBD1 (5 bases). The CDR3 runs to 14 residues. V was shortened by 5 bases and J by 9 bases, with 17 bases between the two germline ends. The germline CDR1 and CDR2 sequences are MNHEY and SMNVEV (reference sequence). CDR3 residues: CASSTADSFWPQHF. Written as DNA, the CDR3 is TGTGCCAGCAGTACCGCCGACAGTTTTTGGCCCCAGCATTTT.